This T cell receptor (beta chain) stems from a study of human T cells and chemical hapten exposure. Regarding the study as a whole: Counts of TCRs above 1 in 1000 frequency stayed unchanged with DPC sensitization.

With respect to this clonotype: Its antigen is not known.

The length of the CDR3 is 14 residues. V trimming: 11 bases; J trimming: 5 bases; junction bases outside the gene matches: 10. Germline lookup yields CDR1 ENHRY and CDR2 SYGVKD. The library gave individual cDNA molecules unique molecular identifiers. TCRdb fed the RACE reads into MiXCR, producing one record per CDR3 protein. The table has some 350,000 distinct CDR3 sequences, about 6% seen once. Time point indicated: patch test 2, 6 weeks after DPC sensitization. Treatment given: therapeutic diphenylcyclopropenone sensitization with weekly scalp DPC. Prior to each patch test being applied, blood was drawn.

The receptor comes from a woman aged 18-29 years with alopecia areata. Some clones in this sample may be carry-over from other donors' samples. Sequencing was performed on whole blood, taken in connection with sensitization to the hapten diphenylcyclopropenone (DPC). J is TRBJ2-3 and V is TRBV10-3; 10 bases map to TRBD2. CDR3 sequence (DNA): TGTGCCGCGGAAAGCGGGGGGGCAGGAGATACGCAGTATTTT. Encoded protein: CAAESGGAGDTQYF.